This T cell receptor (beta chain) was obtained from a study of blood T cell repertoires in COVID-19. Background on the study: Acute and convalescent COVID-19 specimens originated in the United States, Italy and Spain. In each case, the material was cDNA or gDNA derived from T cells, B-cell-depleted T cells, or PBMCs.

This CDR3 region has 14 residues. Germline CDR1 reads SGHRS; CDR2 reads YFSETQ. The germline V and J ends were trimmed by 3 bases and 3 bases, with 13 bases remaining between them. Source study methods: From reference gene primer amplification, estimates of nucleated cell counts were derived. TCRdb's copy holds only in-frame clones and misses some; the assay was immunoSEQ multiplex PCR. Clone size and V and J calls were adopted from that table, with D and trimming inferred from the DNA. The table has around 91,000 clones, 70% to 85% seen once. The sequencing input was peripheral blood. This sequence was found in a human donor in a cohort sampled during active COVID-19. This chain links TRBV5-1 with TRBJ2-7; D perhaps matches TRBD2 (6 bases). CDR3 in DNA: TGCGCCAGCAGCTCCGGGACTGGCGACTACGAGCAGTACTTC. It is translated as CASSSGTGDYEQYF.